These 4 T cell receptor beta chains came from one sample sequenced in a study of T cell responses to AZD1222 COVID-19 vaccine. Repertoires were generated with immunoSEQ multiplex PCR, while TCRdb's copy carries only in-frame clones and drops some. The data hold about 150,000 clones, with 75% to 95% observed a single time. The source was peripheral blood, collected 28 days after the second AZD1222 dose. Receptors originate from an adult who received the AZD1222 COVID-19 vaccine.

The chain uses TRBV30 and TRBJ2-1; weak D call: TRBD2 (5 bases). From germline, CDR1 is GTSNPN and CDR2 SVGIG (reference sequence). This CDR3 is built from 14 residues. V was pared by 0 bases and J by 6 bases, with 12 bases between. The DNA of the CDR3 is TGTGCCTGGAGTGTAGGGCTAGCAAGCAATGAGCAGTTCTTC. Amino acids: CAWSVGLASNEQFF.

The rearrangement uses TRBV19 and TRBJ2-1; tentative D call: TRBD2 (7 bases). The CDR3 has 16 amino acids. Germline assignment: CDR1 LNHDA and CDR2 SQIVND (reference sequence). V lost 4 bases and J lost 10, with 23 bases in between. For the CDR3, the DNA is TGTGCCAGTAGTACGACATGGGGGGGGCTGGGGCCGGAGCAGTTCTTC. It is translated as CASSTTWGGLGPEQFF.

This rearrangement joins TRBV6-5 to TRBJ1-1, with D hard to call. The CDR3 is made up of 14 amino acids. Trimming left V 7 bases short and J 1 base short, with 13 bases between. Per germline, CDR1 MNHEY and CDR2 SVGAGI. In DNA, the CDR3 is TGTGCCAGCATCATCGGGCTCCCGAACACTGAAGCTTTCTTT. Protein sequence: CASIIGLPNTEAFF.

The genes are TRBV7-9 and TRBJ1-1, with D perhaps matching TRBD1 (5 bases). The CDR3 has 14 residues. Per germline, CDR1 SEHNR and CDR2 FQNEAQ (reference sequence). V lost 3 bases, J lost 1 base, and 9 bases lay in between. CDR3 sequence reads: CASSLLGQNTEAFF. The CDR3 DNA sequence: TGTGCCAGCAGCTTGCTTGGACAGAACACTGAAGCTTTCTTT.